This TCR beta chain was documented in a study of identical twins. Study results and caveats: The authors drew conclusions from cross-sectional statistical analysis rather than following the same donors. Abundant beta clonotypes from cord blood bore fewer insertions; memory repertoires lacked this pattern.

The CDR3 runs to 14 residues. From germline, CDR1 is SQVTM and CDR2 ANQGSEA. V dropped 1 base and J dropped 4 bases, with 12 bases sitting between them. This clonotype was seen a few times. What it binds is unknown. TCRdb used MiXCR to reprocess the 5' RACE reads, holding one entry per CDR3 protein. The table shows a few hundred thousand distinct CDR3 sequences, with approximately 12% occurring only once. The same sample was also studied in work on yellow fever vaccine responses in identical twins. In that study: Vaccine-induced T cell responses in twins were reportedly observed to appear partly convergent, partly personalized.

This chain uses TRBV29-1 with TRBJ2-3; no definite D call. Sequencing was carried out using memory (CD45RO+) T cells sorted from blood. This TCR was sampled from a woman between 18 and 30 years old in good health. CDR3 DNA: TGCAGCGTTGAAGCTAGGGTAGCAGCAGATACGCAGTATTTT. It specifies CSVEARVAADTQYF.